This T cell receptor beta chain was sequenced for a study of molecular identifiers for immune sequencing clone quantification. Study details: In replicates, the authors split RNA from approximately 20,000 or 98,000 naive CD8 cells five ways and sequenced four.

It was with previously described methods and listed TCR primers that bulk TCR libraries were made. TCRdb reprocessed the PCR reads via MiXCR and lists one record per CDR3 protein. The profile shows about half a million distinct CDR3 sequences, over 20% of them singletons. Per germline, CDR1 SQVTM and CDR2 ANQGSEA. The V and J ends lost 1 base and 4 bases respectively, with 7 bases between them. The CDR3 runs to 13 residues. Sorted cells numbering 20,000 to 1,000,000, with 10%, 30% or 50% RNA, yielded the naive CD8 libraries. The authors gated naive CD8 T cells as CD8+CD4-CCR7+CD45RA+ for sorting. The rearrangement links TRBV29-1 to TRBJ2-2; D gene unclear. The material sequenced was naive CD8+ T cells from blood, with Jurkat cell RNA spiked in. Sample subset: FACS-sorted CD8+CD4-CCR7+CD45RA+ naive T cells. The sequence came from a human donor in good health. Some libraries in this study had Jurkat cell RNA spiked in. CDR3 loop: CSVEVESTGELFF. CDR3 in DNA: TGCAGCGTTGAAGTTGAAAGCACCGGGGAGCTGTTTTTT.